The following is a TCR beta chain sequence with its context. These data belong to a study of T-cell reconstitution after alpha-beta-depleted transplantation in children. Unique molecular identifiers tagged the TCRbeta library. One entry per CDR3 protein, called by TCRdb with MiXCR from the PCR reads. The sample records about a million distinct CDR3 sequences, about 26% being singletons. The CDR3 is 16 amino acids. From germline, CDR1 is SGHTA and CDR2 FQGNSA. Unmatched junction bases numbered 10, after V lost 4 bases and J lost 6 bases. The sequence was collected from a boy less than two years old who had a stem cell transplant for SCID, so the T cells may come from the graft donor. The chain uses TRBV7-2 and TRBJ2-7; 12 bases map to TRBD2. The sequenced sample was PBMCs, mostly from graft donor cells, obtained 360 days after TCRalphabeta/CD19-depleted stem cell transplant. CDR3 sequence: CASSSQLAGGPGEQYF. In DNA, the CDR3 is TGTGCCAGCAGCTCACAACTAGCGGGGGGTCCCGGCGAGCAGTACTTC.